The 22 T cell receptor beta chains listed next were all sequenced from one sample in a study of blood T cell repertoires in COVID-19 (dated by TCRdb to 2019 to 2021). The library was prepared using the immunoSEQ multiplex PCR assay. This immuneACCESS table, as held by TCRdb, lists in-frame sequences with V and J called but not all clones. Of the missing ones, under half trace to an unresolved V gene in checked studies; the others have no known cause. The sample contains 250,000 to 300,000 clones, over 80% of them found a single time. Of the sample, 3.5% to 5.5% is held by the ten largest clones. Sequencing was done on a sample of peripheral blood. The receptor set was obtained from a man in his 60s who had recovered from COVID-19.

The chain combines TRBV7-8 with TRBJ2-1; 8 bases match TRBD1. V gave up 1 base and J gave up 9 bases; unmatched junction bases: 5. The germline V gene has CDR1 SGHVS and CDR2 FQNEAQ. CDR3 length equals 14 residues. CDR3 nucleotide sequence: TGTGCCAGCAGCTTAGAATTAGGGACAGGTGAGCAGTTCTTC. It is translated as CASSLELGTGEQFF.

The V and J genes are TRBV6-1 and TRBJ2-1, with a possible D match to TRBD2 (6 bases). The germline CDR1 and CDR2 sequences are MNHNS and SASEGT. Trimming pared 1 base from V and 10 bases from J, leaving 11 bases between. The CDR3 sequence is 13 residues long. CDR3 DNA: TGTGCCAGCAGTGAAGGATTTCTAGCGGAGCAGTTCTTC. Protein product: CASSEGFLAEQFF.

V and J are TRBV6-1 and TRBJ2-3; 13 bases are a match to TRBD2. The CDR3 totals 16 residues. Germline V gene sequence: CDR1 MNHNS, CDR2 SASEGT. J lost 7 bases, V lost 3 bases, and 7 bases had no gene match. The CDR3 sequence is CASSEVVTSGRNTQYF. The CDR3 coding sequence is TGTGCCAGCAGTGAGGTTGTGACTAGCGGGAGGAATACGCAGTATTTT.

The chain joins TRBV30 to TRBJ2-7; 7 bases are a match to TRBD1. The CDR3 contains 15 residues. Germline CDR1 is GTSNPN and CDR2 is SVGIG (reference sequence). The CDR3 protein is CAQATGRFRMDEQYF. DNA for the CDR3: TGTGCTCAGGCGACAGGGCGGTTCAGGATGGACGAGCAGTACTTC.

This clone came up a few times. The V call is TRBV30, the J call TRBJ1-1; a weak D match, TRBD1 (5 bases). Trimming left V 4 bases short and J 7 bases short, with 10 bases between. The germline V gene encodes CDR1 GTSNPN and CDR2 SVGIG (reference sequence). This CDR3 comprises 11 residues. CDR3 coding DNA: TGTGCCTGGAAGTCTACAGGTGAAGCTTTCTTT. Amino acids: CAWKSTGEAFF.

V is TRBV9 and J is TRBJ2-1; 8 positions match TRBD1. CDR1 and CDR2 (germline): SGDLS, YYNGEE. The junction had 5 bases not matched to a gene; V was cut back by 4 bases and J by 2 bases. CDR3 length: 15 residues. The CDR3 sequence: CASSPRDRTYNEQFF. The CDR3, as DNA: TGTGCCAGCAGCCCCCGGGACAGGACCTACAATGAGCAGTTCTTC. Based on the CDR3 plus reference TRBV9 and TRBJ2-1, the full variable domain is DSGVTQTPKHLITATGQRVTLRCSPRSGDLSVYWYQQSLDQGLQFLIQYYNGEERAKGNILERFSAQQFPDLHSELNLSSLELGDSALYFCASSPRDRTYNEQFFGPGTRLTVL.

This chain uses TRBV7-9 with TRBJ2-7, with D tentatively TRBD2 (5 bases). The CDR3 totals 16 residues. Deletions cut 5 bases from V and 6 bases from J, with 23 bases between. From germline, CDR1 is SEHNR and CDR2 FQNEAQ (reference sequence). This CDR3 is CASSPLVGITLGEQYF. CDR3 in DNA: TGTGCCAGCAGCCCCTTGGTCGGGATTACCCTTGGCGAGCAGTACTTC.

The J gene is TRBJ2-3, the V gene TRBV3-1 (or the pseudogene TRBV3-2); TRBD2 agrees at 16 bases. V lost 4 bases and J lost 3; bases outside the gene matches: 16. CDR3 length equals 21 residues. Germline values: CDR1 LGHDT, CDR2 YNNKEL (reference sequence). The CDR3, as DNA: TGTGCCAGCAGCCCTGGCCCGGGACTAGCGGGGGGGACGTTTAGGACAGATACGCAGTATTTT. This gives the protein CASSPGPGLAGGTFRTDTQYF.

This chain joins TRBV5-8 and TRBJ2-3, with TRBD2 matching 12 bases. V lost 4 bases, J lost 6 bases, and 6 bases stayed unmatched. The CDR3 runs to 15 residues. Germline V gene data show CDR1 as SGHTS and CDR2 as YDEGEE. CDR3 in DNA: TGTGCCAGCAGCCCCGGACTAGCGGGATCCGATACGCAGTATTTT. This gives the protein CASSPGLAGSDTQYF.

To note about this clone: Mismatch with germline at one junction end may stem from a read error. The chain joins TRBV28 to TRBJ1-2; 9 bases fit TRBD1. This CDR3 is 14 amino acids long. Germline-derived CDR1 and CDR2 are MDHEN and SYDVKM. The DNA of the CDR3 is TGTGCCAGCAGTCTACACAGGGGGCGGACTCCTTCCTACTTC. Translating gives CASSLHRGRTPSYF.

The chain joins TRBV4-1 to TRBJ2-7, with a tentative D call TRBD2 (5 bases). V was clipped by 3 bases and J by 5 bases, with 11 bases between them. The CDR3 sequence is 13 residues long. From germline, CDR1 is MGHRA and CDR2 YSYEKL. The CDR3 here is CASSQGPGNEQYF. DNA for the CDR3: TGCGCCAGCAGCCAGGGCCCCGGGAACGAGCAGTACTTC.

The chain recombines TRBV25-1 with TRBJ1-5; D possibly corresponds to TRBD1 (6 bases). CDR1 and CDR2 (germline): MGHDK, SYGVNS. This CDR3 is 15 amino acids long. Trimming shortened V by 5 bases and J by 7 bases, and 18 bases separated the two germline ends. CDR3 sequence: CASSLARAGVQPQHF. CDR3 bases: TGTGCCAGCAGTCTCGCGCGGGCAGGGGTCCAGCCCCAGCATTTT.

In this sample, this clone turned up once. J is TRBJ1-2 and V is TRBV28, with TRBD1 as a possible D gene (5 bases). The CDR3 spans 13 residues. Trimming pared 7 bases from V and 4 bases from J, leaving 13 bases between. Germline CDR1 is MDHEN and CDR2 is SYDVKM. This CDR3 is CASKEGGTYGYTF. In DNA, the CDR3 is TGTGCCAGCAAGGAGGGAGGGACCTATGGCTACACCTTC.

The chain employs TRBV7-2 and TRBJ2-7; no definite D call. CDR3 length equals 13 residues. Trimming left V 2 bases short and J 2 bases short, with 7 bases between. Germline CDR1 and CDR2: SGHTA and FQGNSA. The CDR3 loop reads CASSLPPTYEQYF. CDR3 sequence (DNA): TGTGCCAGCAGCTTACCGCCTACCTACGAGCAGTACTTC.

The rearrangement joins TRBV5-1 to TRBJ2-5, with 9 bases matching TRBD1. The CDR3 extends over 16 amino acids. CDR1 is SGHRS and CDR2 is YFSETQ in the germline V gene. The junction had 13 bases not matched to a gene; V was cut back by 5 bases and J by 5 bases. CDR3 region: CASRSEDRGRGETQYF. The CDR3 DNA follows: TGCGCCAGCAGGAGCGAGGACAGGGGCCGGGGGGAGACCCAGTACTTC.

The CDR3 sequence is CASSVAGFPTDTQYF. DNA for the CDR3: TGTGCCAGCAGCGTAGCGGGATTTCCGACAGATACGCAGTATTTT. This chain uses TRBV27 with TRBJ2-3; 8 bases map to TRBD2. From germline, CDR1 is MNHEY and CDR2 SMNVEV (reference sequence). Germline trimming cut 6 bases from V and 3 bases from J; bases unmatched to any gene: 8. This CDR3 contains 15 residues.

The chain joins TRBV5-4 to TRBJ1-4, with 9 bases identical to TRBD1. Germline V gene sequence: CDR1 SGHNT, CDR2 YYREEE (reference sequence). CDR3 length: 15 amino acids. Losses at the gene ends were 4 bases for V and 5 bases for J; bases not matched to a gene: 6. Here the CDR3 DNA reads TGTGCCAGCAGCATCCTGACAGGGGGGAATGAAAAACTGTTTTTT. Encoded protein: CASSILTGGNEKLFF.

In this sample, this clone turned up once. The chain couples TRBV9 to TRBJ1-5; TRBD1 matches 9 bases. The CDR3 has 14 amino acids. Germline V gene lookup returns CDR1 SGDLS and CDR2 YYNGEE. With V trimmed by 3 bases and J by 4 bases, 2 bases remained unmatched. The chain's CDR3 is CASSGTGANQPQHF. In DNA form, the CDR3 reads TGTGCCAGCAGCGGGACAGGGGCGAATCAGCCCCAGCATTTT.

The chain employs TRBV27 and TRBJ2-5, with 7 bases identical to TRBD1. The CDR3 loop spans 15 amino acids. The germline gives CDR1 MNHEY, CDR2 SMNVEV (reference sequence). V shed 7 bases, J shed 1 base, and the junction held 9 bases outside the gene matches. The CDR3 DNA sequence: TGTGCCAGCATGCTAACAGGGGCCACCCAAGAGACCCAGTACTTC. Protein: CASMLTGATQETQYF.

The chain has TRBV18 and TRBJ2-1, with D maybe TRBD1 (6 bases). CDR1 KGHSH and CDR2 LQKENI come from the germline V gene. The V end lost 3 bases, the J end lost 9 bases, and 12 bases lay between the germline ends. This CDR3 region has 13 residues. CDR3 sequence (DNA): TGTGCCAGCTCACCGCTACAGGGCATTGAGCAGTTCTTC. Protein: CASSPLQGIEQFF.

Only a few counts were recorded for this clone. The chain has TRBV7-9 and TRBJ1-5; 10 bases align to TRBD1. Trimming took 5 bases from V and 4 from J; bases not matched to a gene: 5. The CDR3 covers 15 residues. Germline V gene lookup returns CDR1 SEHNR and CDR2 FQNEAQ (reference sequence). The CDR3 DNA reads as TGTGCCAGCAGCCTGGGGACAGGGGCAAATCAGCCCCAGCATTTT. Translated, it gives CASSLGTGANQPQHF.

V gene TRBV19 combines with J gene TRBJ1-5; 10 nucleotides agree with TRBD1. V lost 6 bases to trimming and J lost 0 bases; unmatched junction nucleotides: 11. From germline, CDR1 is LNHDA and CDR2 SQIVND (reference sequence). CDR3 size: 18 residues. The CDR3 reads CASSVGTGDLYSNQPQHF. The CDR3 nucleotides are TGTGCCAGTAGCGTGGGGACAGGGGACCTCTATAGCAATCAGCCCCAGCATTTT.